Below, 32 T cell receptor beta chains from the same sample are listed, as sequenced in a study of Ad26.COV2.S vaccination and SARS-CoV-2 variants. The treatment: approximately 18 received Ad26.COV2.S at low or high dose, single or two shots; roughly five received placebo; per-sample allocation not given. On day 63 after the first injection, vaccine and placebo recipients gave samples. Data came from immunoSEQ multiplex PCR; TCRdb stores just in-frame clones and leaves some out. Among 250,000 to 300,000 clones, 70% to 90% were seen once, and the ten largest hold more than 2.5%. Sequenced material: peripheral blood, taken in a trial of Ad26.COV2.S vaccine versus placebo. The receptor set was obtained from a person between 18 and 65 years old who received the Ad26.COV2.S COVID-19 vaccine or a placebo.

The genes are TRBV28 and TRBJ2-7; maybe TRBD2 (7 bases). With 3 bases removed from V and 0 bases from J, the gap between germline ends came to 15 bases. This CDR3 region has 16 residues. In germline, CDR1 is MDHEN, CDR2 SYDVKM. CDR3 nucleotides: TGTGCCAGCAGTTTTGGGGGGGCAGGAGTCTCCTACGAGCAGTACTTC. This encodes CASSFGGAGVSYEQYF.

The gene calls are TRBV30 and TRBJ2-1; TRBD2 aligns across 13 bases. Germline V gives CDR1 GTSNPN, CDR2 SVGIG (reference sequence). Losses at the gene ends were 4 bases for V and 8 bases for J; bases not matched to a gene: 11. The CDR3 runs 16 residues. CDR3 region: CAWKLMTSGRRDEQFF. Here the CDR3 DNA reads TGTGCCTGGAAGCTAATGACTAGCGGGAGGAGAGATGAGCAGTTCTTC. Combining the CDR3 with reference TRBV30 and TRBJ2-1 gives the whole variable domain SQTIHQWPATLVQPVGSPLSLECTVEGTSNPNLYWYRQAAGRGLQLLFYSVGIGQISSEVPQNLSASRPQDRQFILSSKKLLLSDSGFYLCAWKLMTSGRRDEQFFGPGTRLTVL.

The chain combines TRBV5-1 with TRBJ1-1, with 7 bases identical to TRBD1. The junction had 6 bases not matched to a gene; V was cut back by 0 bases and J by 4 bases. This CDR3 has 15 residues. The germline CDR1 and CDR2 sequences are SGHRS and YFSETQ. The DNA of the CDR3 is TGCGCCAGCAGCTTGGTGAACCAGGGGGGCACTGAAGCTTTCTTT. Amino acids: CASSLVNQGGTEAFF.

This clone is a singleton in its sample. The J gene is TRBJ2-4, the V gene TRBV6-5; D is unresolved. The CDR3 is 12 residues long. V lost 4 bases to trimming and J lost 8 bases, with 9 bases between them. Germline V lookup: CDR1 MNHEY, CDR2 SVGAGI. The CDR3 region is CASSSPRDIQYF. DNA of the CDR3: TGTGCCAGCAGTTCTCCCCGGGACATTCAGTACTTC.

V is TRBV4-1 and J is TRBJ2-1; 7 nucleotides agree with TRBD1. Trimming at V came to 2 bases and at J to 7 bases, leaving 2 bases not matched to a gene. This CDR3 comprises 13 residues. From germline, CDR1 is MGHRA and CDR2 YSYEKL. The CDR3 loop is CASSQQTGNEQFF. The DNA of the CDR3 is TGCGCCAGCAGCCAACAGACAGGGAATGAGCAGTTCTTC.

In this sample, this clone turned up once. The V gene is TRBV12-5, the J gene TRBJ2-7, with 11 bases fitting TRBD2. The V gene's germline CDR1 is LGHNT and CDR2 FRNRAP. This CDR3 spans 15 amino acids. J was trimmed by 5 bases and V by 1 base; bases with no gene match: 4. DNA for the CDR3: TGTGCTAGTGGTTTGGGACTAGCGGGAATAAACGAGCAGTACTTC. It codes for CASGLGLAGINEQYF.

CDR3 in DNA: TGTGCCAGCAGCTGGGGACACCAAGAGACCCAGTACTTC. Translation: CASSWGHQETQYF. The chain couples TRBV7-3 to TRBJ2-5; the D call may be TRBD1 or TRBD2 (5 bases each). V lost 4 bases to trimming and J lost 0 bases, with 6 bases between them. Germline CDR1 is SGHTA and CDR2 is FQGTGA. The CDR3 contains 13 residues. The variable domain in full, completed from reference TRBV7-3 and TRBJ2-5, reads GAGVSQTPSNKVTEKGKYVELRCDPISGHTALYWYRQSLGQGPEFLIYFQGTGAADDSGLPNDRFFAVRPEGSVSTLKIQRTERGDSAVYLCASSWGHQETQYFGPGTRLLVL.

The DNA of the CDR3 is TGTGCCAGCAGCCCAAAGGTCGGGGATCAGCCCCAGCATTTT. This gives the protein CASSPKVGDQPQHF. The V gene is TRBV5-6, the J gene TRBJ1-5; D unresolved. Looked up from germline, CDR1 is SGHDT and CDR2 is YYEEEE. The CDR3 runs 14 residues. V was shortened by 4 bases and J by 5 bases, with 13 bases between the two germline ends.

The V and J genes are TRBV7-9 and TRBJ2-2; D is unclear. V was pared by 3 bases and J by 6 bases, with 8 bases between. Per the germline V gene, CDR1 is SEHNR and CDR2 is FQNEAQ (reference sequence). The CDR3 totals 13 residues. Here the CDR3 DNA reads TGTGCCAGCAGCTTTCTAACCTCCGGGGAGCTGTTTTTT. This sequence encodes CASSFLTSGELFF.

This chain uses TRBV2 with TRBJ2-1, with 12 bases lining up with TRBD2. CDR1 and CDR2 (germline): SNHLY, FYNNEI. The V segment lost 6 bases and the J segment 8 bases; nucleotides outside the gene matches: 5. This CDR3 has 14 residues. The CDR3 bases are TGTGCCAGCAGGAGGACTAGCGGGATGTATGAGCAGTTCTTC. Residues: CASRRTSGMYEQFF.

V usage is TRBV4-2 and J usage is TRBJ2-3; no clear D. Trimming pared 0 bases from V and 7 bases from J, leaving 17 bases between. The CDR3 is 16 amino acids. From germline, CDR1 is LGHNA and CDR2 YNFKEQ. The CDR3 DNA reads TGTGCCAGCAGCCAAGATGACGGAGCTATTTGGAATACGCAGTATTTT. Translating gives CASSQDDGAIWNTQYF.

The rearrangement joins TRBV7-2 to TRBJ2-3; D unclear. V was trimmed by 2 bases and J by 9 bases, leaving 18 bases between them. The V gene's germline CDR1 is SGHTA and CDR2 FQGNSA. The CDR3 covers 15 residues. The CDR3 sequence: CASSLRVDSRVTQYF. CDR3 sequence (DNA): TGTGCCAGCAGCTTAAGAGTTGACTCCCGAGTCACGCAGTATTTT.

This rearrangement joins TRBV30 to TRBJ1-2; possible D gene TRBD1, 6 bases. V lost 2 bases and J 4 bases, leaving 11 bases between the germline ends. Germline values: CDR1 GTSNPN, CDR2 SVGIG (reference sequence). This CDR3 has 13 residues. CDR3 loop: CAWSTGNLYGYTF. The DNA of the CDR3 is TGTGCCTGGAGTACAGGGAACCTCTATGGCTACACCTTC.

The chain joins TRBV5-1 to TRBJ1-1, with D maybe TRBD1 (5 bases). V shed 1 base and J shed 5 bases, with 9 bases lying between them. Germline CDR1 reads SGHRS; CDR2 reads YFSETQ. The CDR3 sequence is 13 residues long. The CDR3 DNA follows: TGCGCCAGCAGCTTGAGAAGGGGAACTGAAGCTTTCTTT. Encoded protein: CASSLRRGTEAFF.

In regard to this clone: The identical CDR3 is also encoded by other nucleotide sequences in the sample. This chain connects TRBV11-3 to TRBJ2-2; D unresolved. V lost 1 base, J lost 4 bases, and 1 base lay in between. The CDR3 is 12 amino acids. The germline CDR1 and CDR2 sequences are SGHNT and YENEEA. CDR3 bases: TGTGCCAGCAGCTTAGTCACCGGGGAGCTGTTTTTT. Translation gives CASSLVTGELFF. Full variable domain (outside the CDR3, taken from reference TRBV11-3 and TRBJ2-2): EAGVVQSPRYKIIEKKQPVAFWCNPISGHNTLYWYLQNLGQGPELLIRYENEEAVDDSQLPKDRFSAERLKGVDSTLKIQPAELGDSAVYLCASSLVTGELFFGEGSRLTVL.

The chain uses TRBV24-1 and TRBJ2-5; TRBD1 is a possible D gene (5 bases). Trimming removed 7 bases from V and 5 bases from J, with 19 bases in between. Germline V gene sequence: CDR1 KGHDR, CDR2 SFDVKD. This CDR3 is built from 15 residues. In DNA, the CDR3 is TGTGCCACCAGGGGTAAAGGGGCCGGGTCGGAGACCCAGTACTTC. Translating gives CATRGKGAGSETQYF.

A few counts support this clone. The chain links TRBV11-2 to TRBJ1-5, with TRBD1 matching 9 bases. Germline CDR1 reads SGHAT; CDR2 reads FQNNGV. With V trimmed by 5 bases and J by 2 bases, 10 bases remained unmatched. The CDR3 is made up of 17 amino acids. This CDR3 reads CASSPTGQGSGNQPQHF. CDR3 DNA: TGTGCCAGCAGCCCAACGGGACAGGGTAGCGGCAATCAGCCCCAGCATTTT.

The rearrangement uses TRBV6-1 and TRBJ2-7; TRBD2 matches 8 bases. J was trimmed by 1 base and V by 4 bases; bases with no gene match: 9. The CDR3 is made up of 16 amino acids. Germline V CDR1 and CDR2: MNHNS, SASEGT. For the CDR3, the DNA is TGTGCCAGCAGTGCGTCGGGCGGGAGGCTTTCCTACGAGCAGTACTTC. This gives the protein CASSASGGRLSYEQYF.

This clone was picked up a small number of times. V and J are TRBV5-6 and TRBJ1-6; D is possibly TRBD1 (5 bases). V dropped 4 bases and J dropped 8 bases, with 22 bases sitting between them. The length of the CDR3 is 17 residues. The V gene's germline CDR1 is SGHDT and CDR2 YYEEEE. The CDR3 region has the DNA TGTGCCAGCAGCCCTCGGGACGGGGGGAAAGTTCATTCACCCCTCCACTTT. Translated, it gives CASSPRDGGKVHSPLHF.

This clone came up once. The chain is built from TRBV11-2 and TRBJ1-2; no firm D call. The ends were cut back, 4 bases at V and 4 bases at J, with 10 bases in the middle. The CDR3 runs 13 residues. Germline assignment: CDR1 SGHAT and CDR2 FQNNGV. In nucleotides, the CDR3 is TGTGCCAGCAGCTCTAACCCCGGCTATGGCTACACCTTC. It codes for CASSSNPGYGYTF.

This clone appeared once. The rearrangement joins TRBV5-6 to TRBJ2-2; no reliable D call. The CDR3 is made up of 14 amino acids. Germline-derived CDR1 and CDR2 are SGHDT and YYEEEE. Trimming took 5 bases from V and 4 from J, leaving 12 bases between them. CDR3 sequence: CASSRRPVTGELFF. For the CDR3, the DNA is TGTGCCAGCAGTAGACGGCCGGTCACCGGGGAGCTGTTTTTT.

The chain uses TRBV7-9 and TRBJ2-1, with D perhaps matching TRBD2 (5 bases). Germline CDR1 SEHNR, CDR2 FQNEAQ (reference sequence). The V end was cut by 3 bases, the J end by 8 bases, with 17 bases between. This CDR3 has 15 residues. DNA for the CDR3: TGTGCCAGCAGCTTTACGGGCCGAGGGAGAGATGAGCAGTTCTTC. This translates into CASSFTGRGRDEQFF.

The chain carries TRBV5-1 and TRBJ2-5; TRBD2 matches at 13 bases. CDR3 length: 15 amino acids. Per germline, CDR1 SGHRS and CDR2 YFSETQ. Losses at the gene ends were 4 bases for V and 6 bases for J; bases not matched to a gene: 6. The CDR3 here is CASSPGLAGIKTQYF. CDR3 in DNA: TGCGCCAGCAGCCCGGGACTAGCGGGGATAAAGACCCAGTACTTC.

J is TRBJ2-3 and V is TRBV4-2; D not resolved. The CDR3 covers 16 residues. Per germline, CDR1 LGHNA and CDR2 YNFKEQ. The V end was cut by 4 bases, the J end by 0 bases, with 14 bases between. The DNA of the CDR3 is TGTGCCAGCAGCCTCCAAGGGAAGCCTAGCACAGATACGCAGTATTTT. It translates to CASSLQGKPSTDTQYF.

The CDR3 here is CASSPRWGSYEQYF. CDR3 bases: TGTGCCAGCAGCCCACGTTGGGGCTCCTACGAGCAGTACTTC. The chain employs TRBV3-1 (or the pseudogene TRBV3-2) and TRBJ2-7; D gene ambiguous. Germline CDR1 reads LGHDT; CDR2 reads YNNKEL (reference sequence). This CDR3 is built from 14 residues. Trimming took off 4 bases at V and 0 bases at J, with 10 bases between the two ends.

The chain carries TRBV6-6 and TRBJ1-2, with D tentatively TRBD1 (6 bases). V gave up 2 bases and J gave up 7 bases, with 11 bases separating them. Germline-derived CDR1 and CDR2 are MNHNY and SVGAGI (reference sequence). This CDR3 comprises 13 residues. CDR3 coding DNA: TGTGCCAGCAGTTACCGGTTAGGGGGTGGCTACACCTTC. It specifies CASSYRLGGGYTF.

V usage is TRBV18 and J usage is TRBJ1-3, with D hard to call. This CDR3 has 15 residues. Germline assignment: CDR1 KGHSH and CDR2 LQKENI. V was cut by 0 bases and J by 0 bases, with 6 bases left in between. The CDR3 protein is CASSPPHGSGNTIYF. CDR3 nucleotides: TGTGCCAGCTCACCACCGCACGGCTCTGGAAACACCATATATTTT.

The V call is TRBV7-3, the J call TRBJ2-2; D is perhaps TRBD1 or TRBD2 (6 bases each). Trimming stripped 2 bases from V and 6 bases from J, with 16 bases between. The CDR3 length is 16 residues. Germline loops: CDR1 SGHTA, CDR2 FQGTGA. Here the CDR3 reads CASSLPGGSPAGELFF. DNA for the CDR3: TGTGCCAGCAGCTTACCCGGGGGCTCCCCGGCCGGGGAGCTGTTTTTT.

The chain carries TRBV5-5 and TRBJ2-7; TRBD1 matches 10 bases. This CDR3 region has 14 residues. Germline values: CDR1 SGHKS, CDR2 YYEKEE (reference sequence). J lost 7 bases, V lost 4 bases, and 8 bases had no gene match. The CDR3 loop reads CASSPTTGGYEQYF. Here the CDR3 DNA reads TGTGCCAGCAGCCCGACGACAGGGGGCTATGAGCAGTACTTC. Based on the CDR3 plus reference TRBV5-5 and TRBJ2-7, the full variable domain is DAGVTQSPTHLIKTRGQQVTLRCSPISGHKSVSWYQQVLGQGPQFIFQYYEKEERGRGNFPDRFSARQFPNYSSELNVNALLLGDSALYLCASSPTTGGYEQYFGPGTRLTVT.

CDR3 nucleotide sequence: TGTGCCAGCTCGCATGGGGGGGGCCTGAACACTGAAGCTTTCTTT. Amino acids: CASSHGGGLNTEAFF. The J gene is TRBJ1-1, the V gene TRBV18; D is possibly TRBD1 (6 bases). The ends were cut back, 6 bases at V and 0 bases at J, with 14 bases in the middle. The V gene's germline CDR1 is KGHSH and CDR2 LQKENI. The length of the CDR3 is 15 residues.

The rearrangement links TRBV15 to TRBJ1-2; possibly TRBD1 for D (5 bases). Trimming removed 1 base from V and 8 bases from J, with 14 bases in between. This CDR3 has 14 residues. Germline CDR1 is LNHNV and CDR2 is YYDKDF (reference sequence). The CDR3 DNA reads TGTGCCACCAGCAGAGGGTCGGTCAGGGAAGGCTACACCTTC. It yields the protein CATSRGSVREGYTF.

The chain has TRBV6-5 and TRBJ1-5; D possibly corresponds to TRBD1 (5 bases). Germline V lookup: CDR1 MNHEY, CDR2 SVGAGI. The CDR3 contains 14 residues. Trimming cost V 0 bases and J 5 bases, with 8 bases left between them. CDR3 amino acids: CASSYSAGDQPQHF. In nucleotides, the CDR3 is TGTGCCAGCAGTTACTCGGCGGGGGATCAGCCCCAGCATTTT.